Listed below are T cell receptor beta chains from one sample, sequenced in a study of human T cells and chemical hapten exposure. Each CDR3 protein gets one entry after TCRdb re-called the RACE reads with MiXCR. The sample shows 100,000 to 150,000 distinct CDR3 sequences, roughly 12% of them seen only once. The specimen comprised whole blood, sampled in connection with sensitization to the hapten diphenylcyclopropenone (DPC). These receptors all come from a woman in her fifties or sixties with alopecia areata. Some clones in this sample may be carry-over from other donors' samples. The CDR3 runs from the conserved cysteine through the conserved F or W. Each record gives: V gene, J gene, D gene, clone size, CDR3 protein, CDR3 DNA. The D gene is left open where the match is weak. Not every row has a clone size; where given, it reads once, few, many or a size class.

TRBV29-1,TRBJ2-1,NA,few,CSVDDREQFF,TGCAGCGTTGACGATAGGGAGCAGTTCTTC
TRBV6-5,TRBJ1-1,NA,NA,CASSYSSGWGTEAFF,TGTGCCAGCAGTTACTCGTCAGGTTGGGGGACTGAAGCTTTCTTT
TRBV29-1,TRBJ2-1,TRBD2,many,CSVEDPQRESYNEQFF,TGCAGCGTTGAAGATCCCCAGCGGGAGTCGTACAATGAGCAGTTCTTC
TRBV5-6,TRBJ2-5,NA,few,CASSRLETQYF,TGTGCCAGCAGCCGCCTAGAGACCCAGTACTTC
TRBV5-6,TRBJ1-2,TRBD1,NA,CASSPSFGGGDYGYTF,TGTGCCAGCAGCCCATCGTTTGGAGGGGGCGACTATGGCTACACCTTC
TRBV7-2,TRBJ1-5,TRBD1,NA,CASSLQLGTGHYSNQPQHF,TGTGCCAGCAGCTTACAGCTAGGGACAGGGCACTATAGCAATCAGCCCCAGCATTTT
TRBV9,TRBJ1-6,NA,few,CASSVGYSEPLHF,TGTGCCAGCAGCGTAGGATATTCTGAACCCCTCCACTTT
TRBV7-9,TRBJ1-1,NA,few,CASSQGARNTEAFF,TGTGCCAGCAGCCAAGGAGCCAGGAACACTGAAGCTTTCTTT
TRBV4-1,TRBJ1-1,TRBD1,few,CASSQGLPRTGGTEAFF,TGCGCCAGCAGCCAAGGCTTACCGAGGACAGGAGGAACTGAAGCTTTCTTT
TRBV27,TRBJ1-1,NA,many,CASSLIGGSEAFF,TGTGCCAGCAGTTTAATTGGGGGGTCTGAAGCTTTCTTT
TRBV5-1,TRBJ2-5,TRBD2,NA,CASSPLAGLAGLGSQYF,TGCGCCAGCAGCCCGCTTGCTGGACTAGCGGGCCTGGGGTCCCAGTACTTC
TRBV6-6,TRBJ2-3,TRBD2,NA,CASSRVAGGGTDTQYF,TGTGCCAGCAGTCGCGTAGCGGGAGGAGGGACAGATACGCAGTATTTT
TRBV4-1,TRBJ1-4,NA,few,CASSQDVAGTNEKLFF,TGCGCCAGCAGCCAAGATGTTGCGGGGACTAATGAAAAACTGTTTTTT
TRBV4-3,TRBJ2-3,NA,many,CASSQDYSTSTDTQYF,TGCGCCAGCAGCCAAGACTACTCGACAAGCACAGATACGCAGTATTTT
TRBV12-3/TRBV12-4,TRBJ2-3,TRBD2,many,CASSLAGVADTQYF,TGTGCCAGCAGTTTGGCGGGAGTGGCAGATACGCAGTATTTT
TRBV18,TRBJ1-6,NA,few,CASSPGTPSSPLHF,TGTGCCAGCTCGCCCGGGACGCCAAGTTCACCCCTCCACTTT
TRBV6-5,TRBJ2-3,TRBD2,NA,CASSTSGGCTDTQYF,TGTGCCAGCAGTACTAGCGGAGGGTGCACAGATACGCAGTATTTT
TRBV5-1,TRBJ2-1,TRBD1,few,CASTPTGVSSYNEQFF,TGCGCCAGCACCCCAACAGGGGTTAGCTCCTACAATGAGCAGTTCTTC
TRBV7-9,TRBJ2-7,NA,few,CASSARDRPYEQYF,TGTGCCAGCAGCGCCCGGGACCGACCCTACGAGCAGTACTTC
TRBV6-2/TRBV6-3,TRBJ1-1,NA,NA,CASSYTRGEAFF,TGTGCCAGCAGTTACACCAGGGGTGAAGCTTTCTTT
TRBV12-3/TRBV12-4,TRBJ1-6,NA,many,CASSPGLRPGNSPLHF,TGTGCCAGCAGTCCCGGGCTCCGGCCCGGTAATTCACCCCTCCACTTT
TRBV4-2,TRBJ1-4,NA,few,CASRGTAAEKLFF,TGTGCCAGCAGGGGGACCGCGGCAGAAAAACTGTTTTTT
TRBV20-1,TRBJ1-3,NA,many,CSGRGAGNTIYF,TGCAGTGGGAGGGGTGCAGGAAACACCATATATTTT
TRBV29-1,TRBJ2-3,NA,few,CSASNEGGGADTQYF,TGCAGCGCTAGTAACGAGGGAGGAGGAGCAGATACGCAGTATTTT
TRBV20-1,TRBJ1-2,NA,NA,CSARDRIRGGAYGYTF,TGCAGTGCTAGAGACCGAATACGGGGCGGCGCCTATGGCTACACCTTC
TRBV4-1,TRBJ2-3,TRBD2,NA,CASSSDGAGGPTDTQYF,TGCGCCAGCAGCTCCGACGGGGCGGGGGGCCCCACAGATACGCAGTATTTT
TRBV3-1,TRBJ2-1,TRBD1,NA,CASSQSRQGYPVF,TGTGCCAGCAGCCAGTCGCGACAGGGATATCCTGTCTTC
TRBV13,TRBJ2-7,NA,NA,CASRQKGRSHEQYF,TGTGCCAGCCGTCAGAAGGGTAGAAGCCACGAGCAGTACTTC
TRBV20-1,TRBJ2-3,NA,NA,CSARDFGRAQYF,TGCAGTGCTAGAGATTTCGGCAGGGCGCAGTATTTT
TRBV9,TRBJ1-4,NA,few,CASSDRRGLFF,TGTGCCAGCAGCGACCGGAGAGGACTGTTTTTT
TRBV7-9,TRBJ2-7,TRBD1,NA,CASSSDREQYF,TGTGCCAGCAGCTCGGACAGGGAGCAGTACTTC
TRBV12-3/TRBV12-4,TRBJ2-1,TRBD2,NA,CASTPLASGRDEQFF,TGTGCCAGCACTCCCTTGGCTAGCGGGAGAGATGAGCAGTTCTTC